Only a few counts were recorded for the clone carrying this TCR beta chain. Per the germline V gene, CDR1 is DFQATT and CDR2 is SNEGSKA (reference sequence). Deletions cut 6 bases from V and 9 bases from J, with 12 bases between. The length of the CDR3 is 11 residues. This sample was taken from a study of patients and donors after allogeneic stem cell transplantation. TCRdb ran MiXCR on the RT-PCR reads and lists one entry per CDR3 protein. The sample includes more than 850,000 distinct CDR3 sequences, 15% to 20% of them seen just once. The chain couples TRBV20-1 to TRBJ2-1; D ambiguous. The sequenced sample was blood, either unsorted or a sorted T cell fraction (not recorded which). The clonotype comes from a human donor who was either an allogeneic HSCT recipient or a stem cell or donor lymphocyte infusion donor (not recorded which). It is not recorded whose cells these are; they may come from a transplant donor. The CDR3 spells CSAANGPEQFF. The CDR3 DNA sequence: TGCAGTGCCGCGAACGGGCCTGAGCAGTTCTTC.